This T cell receptor (beta chain) was captured by sequencing in a study of shared clonotypes between healthy human individuals. Study details: Donors had three CD4 naive, three CD4 memory, two CD8 naive and one CD8 memory plate apiece. Whole-study findings and limits: Generally, naive subsets (rather than memory subsets) showed larger estimated richness.

It was CD45RO-negative cells, positively selected for CCR7, that made up naive CD8 cells, with terminally differentiated effector memory CD45RA+ cells excluded. TCRdb's copy holds only in-frame clones and misses some; the assay was immunoSEQ multiplex PCR. The table records around 640,000 clones, roughly 96% of them present only once. Concerning this clone: Antigen unknown.

This receptor was identified in a woman aged 30 to 39 in good health. Sequencing used naive CD8+ T cells sorted from blood.

Here the CDR3 DNA reads TGTGCCAGCAGTTTTCGACTTCCGCCGGATTTATACAATGAGCAGTTCTTC. Its protein product is CASSFRLPPDLYNEQFF. The rearrangement links TRBV28 to TRBJ2-1; D is unresolved. The CDR3 has 17 residues. V gave up 3 bases and J gave up 4 bases, with 19 bases separating them. Germline values: CDR1 MDHEN, CDR2 SYDVKM.